These 30 T cell receptor beta chains share one sample of origin, sequenced in a study of control samples from healthy donors and cancer patients. Some clones are missing from TCRdb's copy, which holds only in-frame ones; the method was immunoSEQ multiplex PCR. This table holds 50,000 to 55,000 clones, roughly 90% found once. The sequenced material came from PBMCs. The origin of the receptors is a man aged 35 to 55 with colorectal cancer.

This chain uses TRBV24-1 with TRBJ2-3, with D perhaps TRBD2 (5 bases). With 0 bases removed from V and 5 bases from J, the gap between germline ends came to 17 bases. The CDR3 covers 17 residues. Germline CDR1 is KGHDR and CDR2 is SFDVKD. In nucleotides, the CDR3 is TGTGCCACCAGTGATTTGCGGAGGAGCGGAGGCCTAGATACGCAGTATTTT. As protein: CATSDLRRSGGLDTQYF.

The chain combines TRBV27 with TRBJ1-1; no firm D call. The CDR3 has 10 amino acids. The V end was cut by 7 bases, the J end by 4 bases, with 4 bases between. Germline lookup yields CDR1 MNHEY and CDR2 SMNVEV (reference sequence). CDR3 in DNA: TGTGCCAGCACGATCACTGAAGCTTTCTTT. It encodes CASTITEAFF.

The chain joins TRBV4-1 to TRBJ2-7, with D perhaps matching TRBD1 (5 bases). Trimming stripped 4 bases from V and 7 bases from J, with 20 bases between. The CDR3 spans 15 residues. Germline CDR1 reads MGHRA; CDR2 reads YSYEKL. In DNA form, the CDR3 reads TGCGCCAGCAGCCCCCTTCCGGCGAGTCCAGGGGAGCAGTACTTC. Translation gives CASSPLPASPGEQYF.

The chain recombines TRBV7-9 with TRBJ2-1; D is unclear. The germline V and J ends were trimmed by 1 base and 2 bases, with 9 bases remaining between them. Per the germline V gene, CDR1 is SEHNR and CDR2 is FQNEAQ (reference sequence). The CDR3 spans 15 residues. The CDR3 bases are TGTGCCAGCAGCTTAGACGGCCGGACCTACAATGAGCAGTTCTTC. Its protein is CASSLDGRTYNEQFF.

V usage is TRBV28 and J usage is TRBJ1-1; D is undetermined. There are 15 residues in the CDR3. CDR1 MDHEN and CDR2 SYDVKM come from the germline V gene. Trimming left V 5 bases short and J 4 bases short, with 17 bases between. CDR3 DNA: TGTGCCAGCAGTCGGACGGATACGTGGGTCACTGAAGCTTTCTTT. This sequence encodes CASSRTDTWVTEAFF.

The chain uses TRBV6-2 or TRBV6-3 and TRBJ2-5; D unclear. Between the trimmed V and J ends, which lost 5 bases and 4 bases, there was a span of 14 bases. The CDR3 loop spans 14 amino acids. From germline, CDR1 is MNHEY and CDR2 SVGEGT. The CDR3 nucleotides read TGTGCCAGCAGTCGGGCCCCCTACCCAGAGACCCAGTACTTC. This encodes CASSRAPYPETQYF.

The chain combines TRBV6-6 with TRBJ2-7; D possibly matches TRBD1 or TRBD2 (5 bases each). Germline V gene sequence: CDR1 MNHNY, CDR2 SVGAGI (reference sequence). The CDR3 has 15 amino acids. V dropped 0 bases and J dropped 3 bases, with 12 bases sitting between them. CDR3 DNA sequence: TGTGCCAGCAGTTACTCGACGGGGCAAGGCTACGAGCAGTACTTC. Amino acid sequence: CASSYSTGQGYEQYF.

The genes are TRBV28 and TRBJ2-3; 7 nucleotides agree with TRBD2. CDR1 is MDHEN and CDR2 is SYDVKM in the germline V gene. The CDR3 covers 15 residues. J gave up 1 base and V 3 bases, and 4 bases lay outside the gene matches. The CDR3 is CASSLLAGRTDTQYF. In DNA form, the CDR3 reads TGTGCCAGCAGTTTGTTAGCGGGTCGCACAGATACGCAGTATTTT.

This rearrangement joins TRBV7-2 to TRBJ2-3; 7 nucleotides align to TRBD2. V shed 5 bases and J 5 bases; nucleotides not matched to a gene: 1. Germline values: CDR1 SGHTA, CDR2 FQGNSA. The CDR3 length is 12 residues. CDR3 residues: CASSRTRDTQYF. Written as DNA, the CDR3 is TGTGCCAGCAGCCGGACTAGAGATACGCAGTATTTT. Drawing the rest from reference TRBV7-2 and TRBJ2-3, the complete variable domain is GAGVSQSPSNKVTEKGKDVELRCDPISGHTALYWYRQSLGQGLEFLIYFQGNSAPDKSGLPSDRFSAERTGGSVSTLTIQRTQQEDSAVYLCASSRTRDTQYFGPGTRLTVL.

J is TRBJ1-5 and V is TRBV18; tentative D call: TRBD1 (6 bases). The CDR3 is 16 amino acids. Germline V gives CDR1 KGHSH, CDR2 LQKENI. Deletions cut 3 bases from V and 4 bases from J, with 16 bases between. The CDR3 reads CASSPSVQGLNQPQHF. In DNA, the CDR3 is TGTGCCAGCTCACCCTCCGTACAGGGCCTAAATCAGCCCCAGCATTTT.

V gene TRBV6-5 combines with J gene TRBJ1-2, with D perhaps matching TRBD1 (5 bases). Trimming stripped 5 bases from V and 4 bases from J, with 14 bases between. This CDR3 has 14 amino acids. Germline-derived CDR1 and CDR2 are MNHEY and SVGAGI. The CDR3 DNA follows: TGTGCCAGCAGTAGGGGCGGGACGGTCTATGGCTACACCTTC. It is translated as CASSRGGTVYGYTF.

The gene calls are TRBV5-1 and TRBJ2-5; D call uncertain. The germline V and J ends were trimmed by 0 bases and 1 base, with 10 bases remaining between them. Germline loops: CDR1 SGHRS, CDR2 YFSETQ. The length of the CDR3 is 15 residues. CDR3 sequence (DNA): TGCGCCAGCAGCTTGGCAAGTCTCCTCCAAGAGACCCAGTACTTC. Its protein product is CASSLASLLQETQYF.

The CDR3 DNA follows: TGTGCCAGCAGTCGTGAGCGGGGGGGCGGGGACGAGCAGTACTTC. It translates to CASSRERGGGDEQYF. The rearrangement joins TRBV6-5 to TRBJ2-7, with 10 nucleotides matching TRBD2. V was pared by 5 bases and J by 5 bases, with 9 bases of the junction left unmatched. The germline V gene encodes CDR1 MNHEY and CDR2 SVGAGI. The CDR3 covers 15 residues.

The genes are TRBV20-1 and TRBJ2-7; 14 bases map to TRBD2. CDR3 size: 17 residues. CDR1 and CDR2 from the germline V gene are DFQATT and SNEGSKA (reference sequence). The ends lost 3 bases at V and 6 bases at J; junction bases unmatched: 13. CDR3 DNA sequence: TGCAGTGCTAGTGACACTTCCGGGACTAGCGGGAGTCTCGAGCAGTACTTC. This gives the protein CSASDTSGTSGSLEQYF.

The chain combines TRBV3-1 (or the pseudogene TRBV3-2) with TRBJ2-7; no clear D. V dropped 4 bases and J dropped 7 bases, with 14 bases sitting between them. The CDR3 extends over 13 amino acids. CDR1 LGHDT and CDR2 YNNKEL come from the germline V gene (reference sequence). The CDR3: CASSLRSSREQYF. The CDR3 coding sequence is TGTGCCAGCAGCCTAAGATCCAGTAGGGAGCAGTACTTC.

The CDR3 spells CASSQSNSGEKLFF. The DNA for the CDR3 is TGCGCCAGCAGCCAATCTAATTCGGGTGAAAAACTGTTTTTT. The V and J genes are TRBV4-1 and TRBJ1-4; no clear D gene. Per germline, CDR1 MGHRA and CDR2 YSYEKL. This CDR3 has 14 residues. V lost 2 bases and J lost 7, with 11 bases in between.

This clone was counted a few times. V usage is TRBV28 and J usage is TRBJ2-2; D could derive from TRBD1 or TRBD2 (5 bases each). Germline V gene sequence: CDR1 MDHEN, CDR2 SYDVKM. V was shortened by 6 bases and J by 6 bases, with 14 bases between the two germline ends. The CDR3 has 14 amino acids. CDR3 residues: CASRPHGAAGELFF. For the CDR3, the DNA is TGTGCCAGCAGACCCCACGGGGCTGCCGGGGAGCTGTTTTTT. The whole variable domain, remainder taken from reference TRBV28 and TRBJ2-2, is DVKVTQSSRYLVKRTGEKVFLECVQDMDHENMFWYRQDPGLGLRLIYFSYDVKMKEKGDIPEGYSVSREKKERFSLILESASTNQTSMYLCASRPHGAAGELFFGEGSRLTVL.

This sequence joins TRBV6-5 and TRBJ2-5, with 13 bases matching TRBD2. Germline CDR1 is MNHEY and CDR2 is SVGAGI. The J segment lost 2 bases and the V segment lost 4 bases, leaving 1 base of the junction unmatched. CDR3 size: 15 residues. The CDR3 region is CASSLGLAGQETQYF. CDR3 in DNA: TGTGCCAGCAGTTTGGGACTAGCGGGGCAAGAGACCCAGTACTTC.

V is TRBV6-5 and J is TRBJ1-4, with D maybe TRBD1 (6 bases). Trimming took 6 bases from V and 7 from J, leaving 15 bases between them. This CDR3 has 14 amino acids. Germline V gene lookup returns CDR1 MNHEY and CDR2 SVGAGI. The CDR3 sequence: CASRPREGGEKLFF. As DNA, the CDR3 is TGTGCCAGCAGACCCAGAGAGGGGGGTGAAAAACTGTTTTTT.

The V call is TRBV6-2 or TRBV6-3, the J call TRBJ1-2; 9 positions agree with TRBD1. Germline-derived CDR1 and CDR2 are MNHEY and SVGEGT. CDR3 length equals 15 residues. Unmatched junction bases numbered 6, after V lost 5 bases and J lost 2 bases. CDR3 DNA: TGTGCCAGCAGTCCCCGGACAGGGGCCAACTATGGCTACACCTTC. Translating it yields CASSPRTGANYGYTF.

The chain employs TRBV29-1 and TRBJ1-6, with D maybe TRBD1 (6 bases). Trimming shortened V by 4 bases and J by 6 bases, and 10 bases separated the two germline ends. This CDR3 is 13 amino acids long. From germline, CDR1 is SQVTM and CDR2 ANQGSEA. The CDR3 coding sequence is TGCAGCGTTGGGGACACTTTTAATTCACCCCTCCACTTT. This sequence encodes CSVGDTFNSPLHF.

V and J are TRBV3-1 (or the pseudogene TRBV3-2) and TRBJ2-2, with 10 bases fitting TRBD1. After removal of 4 bases from V and 4 bases from J, the junction contained 9 bases not matched to a gene. The length of the CDR3 is 17 residues. Germline CDR1 and CDR2: LGHDT and YNNKEL (reference sequence). The DNA for the CDR3 is TGTGCCAGCAGCCCCAGGGACAGGGGAAGAGTCACCGGGGAGCTGTTTTTT. Residues: CASSPRDRGRVTGELFF.

The rearrangement uses TRBV6-5 and TRBJ2-7; TRBD1 agrees at 9 bases. Losses at the gene ends were 6 bases for V and 1 base for J; bases not matched to a gene: 7. Germline values: CDR1 MNHEY, CDR2 SVGAGI. This CDR3 contains 15 residues. CDR3 loop: CASSVPGQGSYEQYF. CDR3 DNA: TGTGCCAGCAGCGTTCCGGGACAGGGATCCTACGAGCAGTACTTC.

J is TRBJ2-7 and V is TRBV4-2; possibly TRBD1 for D (7 bases). V was clipped by 3 bases and J by 7 bases, with 13 bases between them. Germline CDR1 and CDR2: LGHNA and YNFKEQ. The CDR3 is 13 residues long. In DNA form, the CDR3 reads TGTGCCAGCAGCCAGGTAGCGGACAGGGAGCAGTACTTC. It is translated as CASSQVADREQYF.

The chain joins TRBV13 to TRBJ1-1; weak D call: TRBD1 (6 bases). The germline CDR1 and CDR2 sequences are PRHDT and FYEKMQ (reference sequence). This CDR3 is built from 13 residues. V gave up 5 bases and J gave up 4 bases, with 11 bases separating them. The CDR3 DNA sequence: TGTGCCAGCAGCCCCGGAGGGGGCACTGAAGCTTTCTTT. Translation: CASSPGGGTEAFF.

This clone was picked up one time. V and J are TRBV27 and TRBJ1-6, with a possible D match to TRBD1 (6 bases). The germline CDR1 and CDR2 sequences are MNHEY and SMNVEV (reference sequence). V was clipped by 3 bases and J by 6 bases, with 12 bases between them. This CDR3 region has 15 residues. CDR3 residues: CASSFDPGANSPLHF. DNA of the CDR3: TGTGCCAGCAGTTTTGACCCGGGGGCTAATTCACCCCTCCACTTT.

This clone was counted a single time. CDR3 coding DNA: TGTGCCAGCAGTCTTGAACGGGCCCTCCGCAGTGGGAGGAACATTCAGTACTTC. Protein: CASSLERALRSGRNIQYF. This chain joins TRBV6-2 or TRBV6-3 and TRBJ2-4; perhaps TRBD2 as D (6 bases). V lost 5 bases and J 7 bases, leaving 27 bases between the germline ends. CDR1 and CDR2 (germline): MNHEY, SVGEGT. This CDR3 is 18 amino acids long.

The rearrangement uses TRBV19 and TRBJ2-2; 7 bases map to TRBD1. This CDR3 is built from 13 residues. V trimming: 9 bases; J trimming: 4 bases; junction bases outside the gene matches: 5. The germline V gene encodes CDR1 LNHDA and CDR2 SQIVND (reference sequence). CDR3 in amino acids: CASTQGTTGELFF. CDR3 DNA sequence: TGTGCCAGCACACAGGGGACCACCGGGGAGCTGTTTTTT. Full variable domain (outside the CDR3, taken from reference TRBV19 and TRBJ2-2): DGGITQSPKYLFRKEGQNVTLSCEQNLNHDAMYWYRQDPGQGLRLIYYSQIVNDFQKGDIAEGYSVSREKKESFPLTVTSAQKNPTAFYLCASTQGTTGELFFGEGSRLTVL.

CDR3 bases: TGCGCCAGCAGCCAAGAGTCTAGAGCAACCTATAATTCACCCCTCCACTTT. This sequence encodes CASSQESRATYNSPLHF. The chain combines TRBV4-3 with TRBJ1-6; D not resolved. CDR1 is LGHNA and CDR2 is YSLEER in the germline V gene. The CDR3 is made up of 17 amino acids. The V end was cut by 0 bases, the J end by 2 bases, with 11 bases between.

The chain has TRBV9 and TRBJ1-3; D is uncertain. Germline-derived CDR1 and CDR2 are SGDLS and YYNGEE. V gave up 0 bases and J gave up 0 bases, with 7 bases separating them. The CDR3 runs 15 residues. In nucleotides, the CDR3 is TGTGCCAGCAGCGTAGCTCCCGGCTCTGGAAACACCATATATTTT. Translation: CASSVAPGSGNTIYF.